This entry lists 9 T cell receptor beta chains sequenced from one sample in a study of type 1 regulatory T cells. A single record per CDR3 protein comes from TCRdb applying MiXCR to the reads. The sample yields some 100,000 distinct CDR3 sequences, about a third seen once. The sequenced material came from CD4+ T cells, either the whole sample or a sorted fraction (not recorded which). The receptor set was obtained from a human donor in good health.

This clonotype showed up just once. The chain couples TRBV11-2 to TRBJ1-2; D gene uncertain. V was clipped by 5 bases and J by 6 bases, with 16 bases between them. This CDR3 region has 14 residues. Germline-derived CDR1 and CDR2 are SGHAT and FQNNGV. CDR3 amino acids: CASSPSSGGDGYTF. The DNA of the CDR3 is TGTGCCAGCAGCCCGTCCTCGGGCGGTGATGGCTACACCTTC.

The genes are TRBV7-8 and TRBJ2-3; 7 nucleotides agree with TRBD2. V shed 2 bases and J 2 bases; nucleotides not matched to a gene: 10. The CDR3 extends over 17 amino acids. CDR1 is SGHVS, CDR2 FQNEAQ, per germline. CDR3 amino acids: CASSLNLQRGHTDTQYF. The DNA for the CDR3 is TGTGCCAGCAGCTTAAACCTCCAGCGGGGCCACACAGATACGCAGTATTTT.

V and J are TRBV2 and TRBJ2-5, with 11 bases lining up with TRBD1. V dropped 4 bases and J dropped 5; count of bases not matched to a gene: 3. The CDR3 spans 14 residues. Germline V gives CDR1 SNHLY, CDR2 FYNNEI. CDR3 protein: CASSGTGGAETQYF. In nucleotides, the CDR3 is TGTGCCAGCAGTGGGACAGGGGGCGCGGAGACCCAGTACTTC.

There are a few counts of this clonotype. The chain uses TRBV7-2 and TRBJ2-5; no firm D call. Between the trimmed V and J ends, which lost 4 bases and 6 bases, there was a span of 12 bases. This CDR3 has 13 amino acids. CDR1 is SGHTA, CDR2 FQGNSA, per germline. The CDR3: CASSSTGEQTQYF. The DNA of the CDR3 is TGTGCCAGCAGCTCGACTGGCGAACAGACCCAGTACTTC.

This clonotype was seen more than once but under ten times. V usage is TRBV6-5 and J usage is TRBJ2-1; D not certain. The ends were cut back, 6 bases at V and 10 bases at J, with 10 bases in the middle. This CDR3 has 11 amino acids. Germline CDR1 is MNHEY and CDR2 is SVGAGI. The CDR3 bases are TGTGCCAGCAGCCACCGGAGCGAGCAGTTCTTC. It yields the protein CASSHRSEQFF.

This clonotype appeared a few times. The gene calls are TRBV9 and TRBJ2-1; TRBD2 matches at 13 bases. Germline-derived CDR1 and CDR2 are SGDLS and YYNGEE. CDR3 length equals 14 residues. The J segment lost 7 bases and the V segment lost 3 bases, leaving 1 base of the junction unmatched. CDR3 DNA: TGTGCCAGCAGCGAGGGACTAGCGGGGAATGAGCAGTTCTTC. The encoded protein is CASSEGLAGNEQFF.

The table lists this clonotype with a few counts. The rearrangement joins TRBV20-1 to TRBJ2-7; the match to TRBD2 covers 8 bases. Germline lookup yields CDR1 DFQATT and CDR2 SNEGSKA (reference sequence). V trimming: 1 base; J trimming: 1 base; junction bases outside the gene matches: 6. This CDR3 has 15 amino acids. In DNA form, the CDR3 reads TGCAGTGCTAGAGGGACTAGCCCTAGATCCTACGAGCAGTACTTC. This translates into CSARGTSPRSYEQYF.

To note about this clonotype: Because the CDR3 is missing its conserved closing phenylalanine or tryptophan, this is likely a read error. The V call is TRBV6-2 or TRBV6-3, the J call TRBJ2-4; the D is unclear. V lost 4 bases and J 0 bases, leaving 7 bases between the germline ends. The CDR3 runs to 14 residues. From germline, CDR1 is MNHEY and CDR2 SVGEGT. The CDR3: CASSFGEAKNIQYI. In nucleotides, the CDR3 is TGTGCCAGCAGTTTTGGGGAAGCCAAAAACATTCAGTACATC.

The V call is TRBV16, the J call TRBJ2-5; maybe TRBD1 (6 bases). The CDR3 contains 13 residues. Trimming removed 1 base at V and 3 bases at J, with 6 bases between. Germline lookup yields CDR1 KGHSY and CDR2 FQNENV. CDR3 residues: CASSQYREETQYF. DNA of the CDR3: TGTGCCAGCAGCCAATACAGGGAAGAGACCCAGTACTTC. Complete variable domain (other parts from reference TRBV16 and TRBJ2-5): GEEVAQTPKHLVRGEGQKAKLYCAPIKGHSYVFWYQQVLKNEFKFLISFQNENVFDETGMPKERFSAKCLPNSPCSLEIQATKLEDSAVYFCASSQYREETQYFGPGTRLLVL.